The 18 T cell receptor beta chains below come from one sample, sequenced in a study of T cells in Graves' hyperthyroidism and ophthalmopathy. Authors of the study amplified TCR beta CDR3 regions from RNA transcripts. The TCR CDR3 was amplified in a first-round RT-PCR using the HTBI primer set. TCRdb re-derived calls from the multiplex PCR reads in MiXCR, one entry per CDR3 protein. The sample lists about 840,000 distinct CDR3 sequences, 38% occurring once. The sample consisted of blood. The receptors were sampled from a young man with Graves' hyperthyroidism.

This clonotype was recorded many times. DNA for the CDR3: TGTGCCAGCAGTTCCGCAGGGAGGGCTGAAGCTTTCTTT. It specifies CASSSAGRAEAFF. The rearrangement joins TRBV12-3 or TRBV12-4 to TRBJ1-1; D possibly corresponds to TRBD1 (5 bases). Trimming stripped 4 bases from V and 6 bases from J, with 12 bases between. CDR3 size: 13 residues.

This clonotype occurred many times. V and J are TRBV7-9 and TRBJ2-5; no clear D gene. Trimming cost V 2 bases and J 1 base, with 8 bases left between them. This CDR3 has 14 residues. Germline loops: CDR1 SEHNR, CDR2 FQNEAQ (reference sequence). As DNA, the CDR3 is TGTGCCAGCAGCTTACGAGACCCCCAAGAGACCCAGTACTTC. Protein: CASSLRDPQETQYF.

This clonotype was counted a few times. This chain uses TRBV6-6 with TRBJ1-1; unclear D gene. The CDR3 is made up of 12 amino acids. Trimming removed 2 bases from V and 7 bases from J, with 8 bases in between. Germline V gives CDR1 MNHNY, CDR2 SVGAGI (reference sequence). The CDR3 region has the DNA TGTGCCAGCAGTTACCCTCTGGGTGAAGCTTTCTTT. This sequence encodes CASSYPLGEAFF.

This clonotype has at least ten counts. The J gene is TRBJ1-2, the V gene TRBV7-9; D is perhaps TRBD1 (6 bases). CDR3 size: 15 residues. CDR1 SEHNR and CDR2 FQNEAQ come from the germline V gene (reference sequence). V shed 5 bases and J shed 2 bases, with 15 bases lying between them. CDR3 in amino acids: CASSARGEGNYGYTF. In nucleotides, the CDR3 is TGTGCCAGCAGCGCCAGGGGAGAAGGCAACTATGGCTACACCTTC.

The V gene is TRBV25-1, the J gene TRBJ1-1; perhaps TRBD1 as D (5 bases). V lost 6 bases and J lost 5, with 22 bases in between. Germline CDR1 MGHDK, CDR2 SYGVNS. The length of the CDR3 is 16 residues. The CDR3 region has the DNA TGTGCCAGCAGCTTGGCAGGGAGTGAGGTGAGGACTGAAGCTTTCTTT. This translates into CASSLAGSEVRTEAFF.

Notes on this clonotype: At one end, the junction sequence differs from germline, possibly due to a read error. The chain couples TRBV4-1 to TRBJ2-7, with D perhaps assigned TRBD1 or TRBD2 (5 bases each). This CDR3 spans 13 amino acids. CDR1 is MGHRA and CDR2 is YSYEKL in the germline V gene. In DNA form, the CDR3 reads TGTGCCAGCAGCCAAGGTAGGGACCACGAGCAGTACTTC. This sequence encodes CASSQGRDHEQYF.

The rearrangement joins TRBV6-5 to TRBJ1-6; 9 nucleotides agree with TRBD1. V was pared by 2 bases and J by 9 bases, with 2 bases of the junction left unmatched. CDR1 and CDR2 (germline): MNHEY, SVGAGI. The CDR3 contains 14 residues. This chain's CDR3 is CASSYGTGSSPLHF. The CDR3 DNA reads as TGTGCCAGCAGTTACGGGACAGGGAGTTCACCCCTCCACTTT.

This clonotype was observed many times. The rearrangement uses TRBV29-1 and TRBJ1-1, with D possibly TRBD1 on 5 matching bases. The germline CDR1 and CDR2 sequences are SQVTM and ANQGSEA. V lost 2 bases, J lost 1 base, and 8 bases lay in between. The CDR3 contains 13 residues. CDR3 nucleotide sequence: TGCAGCGTTGAACGGCAGGGGAACACTGAAGCTTTCTTT. Translating it yields CSVERQGNTEAFF.

This clonotype was seen repeatedly, ten times or more. The rearrangement links TRBV29-1 to TRBJ1-1; D is unresolved. The CDR3 is 13 amino acids. Germline V gene sequence: CDR1 SQVTM, CDR2 ANQGSEA. V was pared by 0 bases and J by 3 bases, with 8 bases between. The CDR3 sequence is CSVEEGEDTEAFF. CDR3 sequence (DNA): TGCAGCGTTGAAGAGGGAGAGGACACTGAAGCTTTCTTT.

This clonotype has a count of ten or more. The V gene is TRBV9, the J gene TRBJ2-5, with 8 bases identical to TRBD1. The V and J ends lost 3 bases and 1 base, in that order; junction bases with no gene match: 2. The CDR3 runs to 14 residues. Germline CDR1 SGDLS, CDR2 YYNGEE. DNA for the CDR3: TGTGCCAGCAGCGGCCAGGGGGCCCAAGAGACCCAGTACTTC. Translating it yields CASSGQGAQETQYF.

This clonotype was recorded a few times. This chain joins TRBV15 and TRBJ2-7; 10 bases fit TRBD2. This CDR3 has 18 residues. Per the germline V gene, CDR1 is LNHNV and CDR2 is YYDKDF (reference sequence). The trim removed 3 bases at V and 1 base at J, leaving 12 bases unmatched. This CDR3 reads CATSRGLLGTSESYEQYF. The CDR3 bases are TGTGCCACCAGCAGGGGCCTACTTGGGACTAGCGAGTCCTACGAGCAGTACTTC.

This clonotype was observed many times. The chain combines TRBV5-6 with TRBJ1-6; D uncertain. The V gene's germline CDR1 is SGHDT and CDR2 YYEEEE. V lost 5 bases and J 7 bases, leaving 10 bases between the germline ends. CDR3 length equals 13 residues. In DNA form, the CDR3 reads TGTGCCAGCAGTCCTAATCCGAATTCACCCCTCCACTTT. Translating gives CASSPNPNSPLHF.

With regard to this clonotype: This may come from a read error, since a much larger clone is one base off. CDR3 sequence (DNA): TGTGCCATCAGGGAGGGGACCGGGGAGCTGTTTTTT. Translated: CAIREGTGELFF. The rearrangement uses TRBV10-3 and TRBJ2-2, with a possible D match to TRBD2 (6 bases). The germline CDR1 and CDR2 sequences are ENHRY and SYGVKD. The CDR3 length is 12 residues. Trimming stripped 6 bases from V and 5 bases from J, with 7 bases between.

With respect to this clonotype: Just one base apart from a much larger clone, this may be a read error. The chain has TRBV6-6 and TRBJ1-1; D is uncertain. This CDR3 has 12 amino acids. CDR1 is MNHNY and CDR2 is SVGAGI in the germline V gene (reference sequence). As DNA, the CDR3 is TGTGTCAGCAGGAGGACGGGCACTGAAGCTTTCTTT. Translating it yields CVSRRTGTEAFF.

A few counts support this clonotype. V gene TRBV5-1 combines with J gene TRBJ1-2, with D perhaps matching TRBD1 (6 bases). V dropped 6 bases and J dropped 2 bases, with 20 bases sitting between them. There are 16 residues in the CDR3. Germline CDR1 SGHRS, CDR2 YFSETQ. The chain's CDR3 is CASKPRTARFNYGYTF. CDR3 nucleotides: TGCGCCAGCAAGCCACGGACAGCTAGATTCAACTATGGCTACACCTTC.

This clonotype occurred many times. This chain links TRBV5-6 with TRBJ1-1, with D possibly TRBD1 on 5 matching bases. Germline V gene data show CDR1 as SGHDT and CDR2 as YYEEEE. The V and J ends lost 3 bases and 0 bases respectively, with 9 bases between them. The CDR3 totals 14 residues. As DNA, the CDR3 is TGTGCCAGCAGCTGGGGACGGCTGAACACTGAAGCTTTCTTT. This codes for CASSWGRLNTEAFF.

This clonotype turned up a few times. A read error may produce the germline difference seen at one junction end. The chain has TRBV7-3 and TRBJ1-2, with D possibly TRBD1 on 6 matching bases. CDR3 length: 15 residues. CDR1 and CDR2 (germline): SGHTA, FQGTGA. In DNA, the CDR3 is TGCGCCAGCAGCCCCCACAGGGAGATTGACTATGGCTACACCTTC. Protein product: CASSPHREIDYGYTF.

This rearrangement joins TRBV20-1 to TRBJ2-7; 8 bases match TRBD2. The ends lost 0 bases at V and 2 bases at J; junction bases unmatched: 6. Germline CDR1 is DFQATT and CDR2 is SNEGSKA (reference sequence). The CDR3 is made up of 15 amino acids. For the CDR3, the DNA is TGCAGTGCTAGAGATGTGGGAGCGGGAGCCTACGAGCAGTACTTC. This gives the protein CSARDVGAGAYEQYF.